This TCR beta chain was observed in a study of blood T cell repertoires in COVID-19. Repertoires were generated with immunoSEQ multiplex PCR, while TCRdb's copy carries only in-frame clones and drops some. The data show approximately 160,000 clones, approximately 80% seen once. CDR1 is LGHDT and CDR2 is YNNKEL in the germline V gene (reference sequence). V lost 4 bases and J 8 bases, leaving 14 bases between the germline ends. The CDR3 covers 13 residues. This clonotype was sampled from a woman of 80 years or more with active or convalescent COVID-19. This chain uses TRBV3-1 (or the pseudogene TRBV3-2) with TRBJ1-1; TRBD1 might be the D (6 bases). Sequencing was carried out using peripheral blood. The CDR3 is CASSLVQGSEAFF. In nucleotides, the CDR3 is TGTGCCAGCAGCCTAGTACAGGGATCCGAAGCTTTCTTT.